This TCR beta chain stems from a study of shared clonotypes between healthy human individuals. Findings and caveats of the study: Only blood was sampled, and tissue TCR repertoires likely differ from blood ones.

Clones were read by immunoSEQ multiplex PCR, and TCRdb kept only the in-frame ones, dropping some. The top ten hold around 0.13% of the sample, which has 2 million to 2.5 million clones, 90% to 96% seen once. The CDR3 runs to 12 residues. V lost 1 base to trimming and J lost 13 bases; unmatched junction nucleotides: 6. From germline, CDR1 is SQVTM and CDR2 ANQGSEA. This clone was counted a single time. Its target is unknown. The chain uses TRBV29-1 and TRBJ2-5; 10 positions agree with TRBD1. The source is a man aged 18 to 30 in good health. The sample comprised naive CD4+ T cells sorted from blood. The subset: CD45RA+ positively selected. This CDR3 reads CSVEGQGAGWYF. The CDR3 region has the DNA TGCAGCGTTGAAGGACAGGGGGCGGGTTGGTACTTC.